The 30 T cell receptor beta chains below all came from one sample that was sequenced in a study of blood T cell repertoires in COVID-19. Method: immunoSEQ multiplex PCR; TCRdb's copy keeps in-frame clones and lacks some. This table has about 280,000 clones, roughly 90% appearing once. Sequencing was done on a sample of peripheral blood. These receptors were taken from a young man with active or convalescent COVID-19.

This clone was counted between two and nine times. V and J are TRBV3-1 (or the pseudogene TRBV3-2) and TRBJ2-2; 10 bases fit TRBD1. The CDR3 contains 14 residues. Germline loops: CDR1 LGHDT, CDR2 YNNKEL (reference sequence). The V gene end was trimmed by 4 bases and the J gene end by 9 bases; junction bases not matched to a gene: 5. The CDR3 protein is CASSPGTGVRELFF. DNA of the CDR3: TGTGCCAGCAGCCCTGGGACAGGGGTGAGGGAGCTGTTTTTT.

This chain links TRBV9 with TRBJ1-6; possible D gene TRBD1, 6 bases. The CDR3 totals 16 residues. Trimming took off 2 bases at V and 6 bases at J, with 15 bases between the two ends. Germline-derived CDR1 and CDR2 are SGDLS and YYNGEE. The DNA of the CDR3 is TGTGCCAGCAGCGTGGGGGGGGCGCGAGGTAATTCACCCCTCCACTTT. Its protein product is CASSVGGARGNSPLHF.

The chain uses TRBV7-9 and TRBJ2-2, with 9 bases aligning to TRBD1. There are 17 residues in the CDR3. Per germline, CDR1 SEHNR and CDR2 FQNEAQ (reference sequence). Trimming at V came to 5 bases and at J to 6 bases, leaving 13 bases not matched to a gene. CDR3 coding DNA: TGTGCCAGCAGCCTCCTGGGACAGGGCGTTAGGGCCGGGGAGCTGTTTTTT. Translation: CASSLLGQGVRAGELFF.

This chain connects TRBV2 to TRBJ2-5; 8 bases are shared with TRBD2. CDR3 length: 15 amino acids. The germline V gene encodes CDR1 SNHLY and CDR2 FYNNEI. The trim removed 5 bases at V and 1 base at J, leaving 6 bases unmatched. The CDR3, as DNA: TGTGCCAGCAGTCCGGGGGGGCGGTTCCAAGAGACCCAGTACTTC. Translating gives CASSPGGRFQETQYF.

As to this clone: This sample includes further DNA sequences coding for the same CDR3. The V gene is TRBV6-5, the J gene TRBJ2-1, with a weak D call TRBD2 (5 bases). This CDR3 is built from 11 residues. Trimming took 7 bases from V and 5 from J, leaving 6 bases between them. Germline V CDR1 and CDR2: MNHEY, SVGAGI. The CDR3 coding sequence is TGTGCCAGCACGCGGGACAATGAGCAGTTCTTC. This codes for CASTRDNEQFF.

The chain employs TRBV27 and TRBJ1-4, with TRBD1 as a possible D gene (6 bases). Trimming stripped 5 bases from V and 5 bases from J, with 12 bases between. The CDR3 extends over 14 amino acids. Per the germline V gene, CDR1 is MNHEY and CDR2 is SMNVEV (reference sequence). CDR3 amino acids: CASSPGTGNEKLFF. The CDR3 DNA follows: TGTGCCAGCAGTCCTGGAACAGGGAATGAAAAACTGTTTTTT. The full variable domain, rest sourced from reference TRBV27 and TRBJ1-4, is EAQVTQNPRYLITVTGKKLTVTCSQNMNHEYMSWYRQDPGLGLRQIYYSMNVEVTDKGDVPEGYKVSRKEKRNFPLILESPSPNQTSLYFCASSPGTGNEKLFFGSGTQLSVL.

The chain links TRBV13 to TRBJ1-5; 9 positions agree with TRBD1. This CDR3 comprises 17 residues. With V trimmed by 2 bases and J by 2 bases, 7 bases remained unmatched. From germline, CDR1 is PRHDT and CDR2 FYEKMQ (reference sequence). The CDR3 coding sequence is TGTGCCAGCAGCTTAAAAATGGGACAGGGCGGCAATCAGCCCCAGCATTTT. Amino acids: CASSLKMGQGGNQPQHF.

In DNA, the CDR3 is TGTGCCAGTAGTTCCCATCACAGGGACAATCAGCCCCAGCATTTT. Protein: CASSSHHRDNQPQHF. The chain links TRBV19 to TRBJ1-5, with D possibly being TRBD1 (6 bases). Germline V lookup: CDR1 LNHDA, CDR2 SQIVND (reference sequence). V lost 5 bases to trimming and J lost 3 bases, with 14 bases between them. The CDR3 length is 15 residues.

The chain's CDR3 is CASSLRVGTGGYEQYF. The CDR3 region has the DNA TGTGCCAGCAGTTTACGGGTCGGGACAGGGGGTTACGAGCAGTACTTC. The chain carries TRBV27 and TRBJ2-7, with TRBD1 identical over 11 bases. Germline values: CDR1 MNHEY, CDR2 SMNVEV (reference sequence). This CDR3 contains 16 residues. The J segment lost 4 bases and the V segment lost 2 bases, leaving 7 bases of the junction unmatched.

This chain connects TRBV3-1 (or the pseudogene TRBV3-2) to TRBJ2-2; D might be TRBD1 (5 bases). CDR1 LGHDT and CDR2 YNNKEL come from the germline V gene (reference sequence). The CDR3 runs to 13 residues. With 2 bases removed from V and 6 bases from J, the gap between germline ends came to 7 bases. CDR3 sequence reads: CASSQHRPGELFF. The CDR3 nucleotides are TGTGCCAGCAGCCAACACAGGCCCGGGGAGCTGTTTTTT.

The chain joins TRBV27 to TRBJ1-4, with TRBD1 identical over 10 bases. Germline V lookup: CDR1 MNHEY, CDR2 SMNVEV (reference sequence). The CDR3 consists of 15 residues. V trimming: 6 bases; J trimming: 6 bases; junction bases outside the gene matches: 7. This CDR3 reads CASSRSGQGYEKLFF. The CDR3 region has the DNA TGTGCCAGCAGCCGATCGGGACAGGGGTATGAAAAACTGTTTTTT. The full variable domain, rest sourced from reference TRBV27 and TRBJ1-4, is EAQVTQNPRYLITVTGKKLTVTCSQNMNHEYMSWYRQDPGLGLRQIYYSMNVEVTDKGDVPEGYKVSRKEKRNFPLILESPSPNQTSLYFCASSRSGQGYEKLFFGSGTQLSVL.

This clone was observed a single time. The chain is built from TRBV27 and TRBJ2-7; D not certain. From germline, CDR1 is MNHEY and CDR2 SMNVEV (reference sequence). The V end was cut by 9 bases, the J end by 6 bases, with 12 bases between. This CDR3 comprises 11 residues. In DNA, the CDR3 is TGTGCCAGACTCACTGTATGCGAGCAGTACTTC. Translation gives CARLTVCEQYF.

The genes are TRBV5-4 and TRBJ2-7; no firm D call. Trimming cost V 4 bases and J 2 bases, with 10 bases left between them. The CDR3 contains 13 residues. Germline V lookup: CDR1 SGHNT, CDR2 YYREEE (reference sequence). The CDR3 here is CASSASGPYEQYF. In DNA, the CDR3 is TGTGCCAGCAGCGCCTCGGGTCCCTACGAGCAGTACTTC.

The chain recombines TRBV10-3 with TRBJ2-3; 8 nucleotides match TRBD2. Germline V gene data show CDR1 as ENHRY and CDR2 as SYGVKD. The CDR3 loop spans 14 amino acids. V shed 4 bases and J 4 bases; nucleotides not matched to a gene: 4. In DNA form, the CDR3 reads TGTGCCATCAGTGGGGGGCGGGGGGCAGATACGCAGTATTTT. Amino acid sequence: CAISGGRGADTQYF.

In its sample, this clone was seen once. This likely traces to a read error, being one base from a far larger clone. CDR3 nucleotide sequence: TGTGCCAGCAGTTCATCAGATACGCAGTATTTT. It translates to CASSSSDTQYF. V gene TRBV6-5 combines with J gene TRBJ2-3; D gene ambiguous. The CDR3 loop spans 11 amino acids. Looked up from germline, CDR1 is MNHEY and CDR2 is SVGAGI. Trimming removed 4 bases at V and 4 bases at J, with 3 bases between.

V and J are TRBV6-1 and TRBJ2-5; 7 bases align to TRBD2. This CDR3 region has 15 residues. J lost 1 base, V lost 3 bases, and 5 bases had no gene match. From germline, CDR1 is MNHNS and CDR2 SASEGT. CDR3 nucleotide sequence: TGTGCCAGCAGTGATGGGTGGGGGGGCCAAGAGACCCAGTACTTC. Protein: CASSDGWGGQETQYF.

The rearrangement joins TRBV5-1 to TRBJ1-1; a weak D match, TRBD1 (6 bases). Trimming removed 4 bases at V and 4 bases at J, with 20 bases between. Germline lookup yields CDR1 SGHRS and CDR2 YFSETQ. This CDR3 is 16 amino acids long. The CDR3 region has the DNA TGCGCCAGCAGCGTACTAGGGGGAAGAGGGGGCACTGAAGCTTTCTTT. Translating gives CASSVLGGRGGTEAFF.

The chain is built from TRBV6-5 and TRBJ1-2; TRBD1 might be the D (6 bases). Germline V CDR1 and CDR2: MNHEY, SVGAGI. The CDR3 length is 16 residues. V was shortened by 4 bases and J by 2 bases, with 17 bases between the two germline ends. CDR3 coding DNA: TGTGCCAGCAGTTCGCGAAGTGCAGGGGCAAACTATGGCTACACCTTC. Residues: CASSSRSAGANYGYTF.

Concerning this clone: The junction and the germline gene differ at one end; a read error may be behind it. The V gene is TRBV4-3, the J gene TRBJ1-2, with a tentative D call TRBD1 (5 bases). Per germline, CDR1 LGHNA and CDR2 YSLEER. The CDR3 totals 11 residues. Written as DNA, the CDR3 is TGCGCCAGCAGCCAGATGGGGCAGTTTTTCTTC. Protein product: CASSQMGQFFF.

The rearrangement links TRBV7-6 to TRBJ2-1, with D possibly being TRBD2 (6 bases). Germline CDR1 SGHVS, CDR2 FNYEAQ. This CDR3 contains 15 residues. Trimming took 0 bases from V and 7 from J, leaving 13 bases between them. The CDR3 sequence: CASSLAYGGENEQFF. As DNA, the CDR3 is TGTGCCAGCAGCTTAGCGTACGGGGGAGAGAATGAGCAGTTCTTC.

The V and J genes are TRBV19 and TRBJ1-5; 7 bases fit TRBD1. J gave up 3 bases and V 3 bases, and 2 bases lay outside the gene matches. The CDR3 loop spans 14 amino acids. Germline-derived CDR1 and CDR2 are LNHDA and SQIVND (reference sequence). The CDR3 region has the DNA TGTGCCAGTAGTATGACAGGGTTCAATCAGCCCCAGCATTTT. Translated: CASSMTGFNQPQHF.

This chain links TRBV4-1 with TRBJ2-2, with TRBD2 as a possible D gene (5 bases). Germline V gives CDR1 MGHRA, CDR2 YSYEKL. The CDR3 loop spans 15 amino acids. V lost 3 bases to trimming and J lost 6 bases, with 14 bases between them. The CDR3 is CASSHGPSGSGELFF. The CDR3 nucleotides read TGCGCCAGCAGCCATGGTCCTTCGGGGTCCGGGGAGCTGTTTTTT.

The V call is TRBV19, the J call TRBJ2-1; 10 bases are shared with TRBD1. V gave up 3 bases and J gave up 8 bases; unmatched junction bases: 10. The CDR3 length is 16 residues. Germline values: CDR1 LNHDA, CDR2 SQIVND (reference sequence). CDR3 residues: CASSMTFGQGVDEQFF. As DNA, the CDR3 is TGTGCCAGTAGTATGACTTTTGGACAGGGGGTCGATGAGCAGTTCTTC.

This clone was recorded once. This rearrangement joins TRBV12-3 or TRBV12-4 to TRBJ2-7, with D possibly matching TRBD2 (6 bases). CDR3 length: 13 residues. Trimming removed 6 bases at V and 6 bases at J, with 15 bases between. This CDR3 is CASSVGGLVEQYF. CDR3 nucleotides: TGTGCCAGCAGCGTCGGGGGTTTGGTCGAGCAGTACTTC.

This chain links TRBV11-2 with TRBJ2-1, with a weak D call TRBD1 (6 bases). The V gene lost 5 bases and the J gene lost 0 bases, with 11 bases spanning the gap. The CDR3 runs to 15 residues. Germline loops: CDR1 SGHAT, CDR2 FQNNGV. Here the CDR3 DNA reads TGTGCCAGCAGCCCCCAGGGGCTCTCCTACAATGAGCAGTTCTTC. Its protein product is CASSPQGLSYNEQFF.

The J gene is TRBJ2-2, the V gene TRBV9; tentatively, D is TRBD2 (7 bases). In germline, CDR1 is SGDLS, CDR2 YYNGEE. V was pared by 1 base and J by 3 bases, with 16 bases between. This CDR3 is built from 17 residues. CDR3 coding DNA: TGTGCCAGCAGCGTATCGGTGGGGGGGCTCGACACCGGGGAGCTGTTTTTT. Encoded protein: CASSVSVGGLDTGELFF.

The rearrangement joins TRBV2 to TRBJ2-7; tentative D call: TRBD1 (6 bases). CDR1 is SNHLY, CDR2 FYNNEI, per germline. Trimming pared 7 bases from V and 4 bases from J, leaving 17 bases between. The CDR3 contains 14 residues. This CDR3 is CASTDINDRYEQYF. The DNA of the CDR3 is TGTGCCAGCACCGACATTAACGACAGGTACGAGCAGTACTTC.

The J gene is TRBJ2-3, the V gene TRBV10-1, with 7 bases lining up with TRBD1. Germline assignment: CDR1 WNHNN and CDR2 SYGVQD (reference sequence). The CDR3 covers 15 residues. J gave up 3 bases and V 2 bases, and 5 bases lay outside the gene matches. The CDR3 DNA follows: TGCGCCAGCAGTGAGGTGGGACAGAAGACAGATACGCAGTATTTT. Translation: CASSEVGQKTDTQYF.

CDR3 coding DNA: TGCGCCAGCAGTGAGCTAAAGAAGCTGGAGGGCGGTGGCTACACCTTC. This codes for CASSELKKLEGGGYTF. The rearrangement links TRBV10-2 to TRBJ1-2; D remains unclear. The ends were cut back, 2 bases at V and 7 bases at J, with 20 bases in the middle. Germline V gene sequence: CDR1 WSHSY, CDR2 SAAADI. This CDR3 contains 16 residues.

This sequence joins TRBV7-2 and TRBJ1-1; D is unclear. Looked up from germline, CDR1 is SGHTA and CDR2 is FQGNSA. The CDR3 has 14 residues. V was pared by 3 bases and J by 4 bases, with 12 bases between. The CDR3 DNA sequence: TGTGCCAGCAGCTTGAGGGAAGGAAGCACTGAAGCTTTCTTT. The encoded protein is CASSLREGSTEAFF.